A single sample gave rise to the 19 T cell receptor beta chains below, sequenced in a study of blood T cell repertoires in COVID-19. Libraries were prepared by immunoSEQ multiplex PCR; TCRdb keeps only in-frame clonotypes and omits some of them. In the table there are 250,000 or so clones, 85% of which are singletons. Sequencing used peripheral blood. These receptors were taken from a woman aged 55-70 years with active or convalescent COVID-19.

CDR3 amino acids: CAISGQGRHTEAFF. CDR3 DNA sequence: TGTGCCATCAGTGGACAGGGTCGGCACACTGAAGCTTTCTTT. The chain combines TRBV10-3 with TRBJ1-1; 7 positions match TRBD1. The V and J ends lost 4 bases and 3 bases, in that order; junction bases with no gene match: 5. Germline V gives CDR1 ENHRY, CDR2 SYGVKD. The CDR3 loop spans 14 amino acids.

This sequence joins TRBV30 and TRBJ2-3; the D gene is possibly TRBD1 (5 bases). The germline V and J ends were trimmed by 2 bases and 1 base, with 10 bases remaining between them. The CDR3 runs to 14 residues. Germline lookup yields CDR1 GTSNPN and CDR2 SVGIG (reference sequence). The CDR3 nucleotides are TGTGCCTGGAGTCGCAGGGCGGGCACAGATACGCAGTATTTT. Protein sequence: CAWSRRAGTDTQYF.

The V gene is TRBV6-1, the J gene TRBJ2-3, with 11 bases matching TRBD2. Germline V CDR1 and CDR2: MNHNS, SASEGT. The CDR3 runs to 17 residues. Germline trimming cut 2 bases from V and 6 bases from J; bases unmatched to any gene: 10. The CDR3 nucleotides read TGTGCCAGCAGTGAAATCCCGCTAGCGGGGGGATACGATACGCAGTATTTT. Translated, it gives CASSEIPLAGGYDTQYF.

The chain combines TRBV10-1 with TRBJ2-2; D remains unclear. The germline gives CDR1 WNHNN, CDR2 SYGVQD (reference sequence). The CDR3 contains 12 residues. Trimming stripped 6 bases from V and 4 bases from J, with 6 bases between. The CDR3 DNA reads TGCGCCAGCAGCCAGTCCACCGGGGAGCTGTTTTTT. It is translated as CASSQSTGELFF.

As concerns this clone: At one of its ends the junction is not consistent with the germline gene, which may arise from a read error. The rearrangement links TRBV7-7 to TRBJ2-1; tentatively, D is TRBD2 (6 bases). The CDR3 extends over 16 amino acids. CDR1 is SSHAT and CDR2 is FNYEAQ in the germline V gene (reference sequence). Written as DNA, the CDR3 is TGTGCTAGCAGCTTATTAGCGGCAAGCTCCTACAATGAGCAGTTCTTC. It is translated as CASSLLAASSYNEQFF.

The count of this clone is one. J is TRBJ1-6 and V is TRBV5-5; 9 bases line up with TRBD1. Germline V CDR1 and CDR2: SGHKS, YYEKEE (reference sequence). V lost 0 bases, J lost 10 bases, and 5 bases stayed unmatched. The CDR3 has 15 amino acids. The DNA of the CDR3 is TGTGCCAGCAGCTTGGGACAGGGGGTAGGGTCACCCCTCCACTTT. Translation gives CASSLGQGVGSPLHF.

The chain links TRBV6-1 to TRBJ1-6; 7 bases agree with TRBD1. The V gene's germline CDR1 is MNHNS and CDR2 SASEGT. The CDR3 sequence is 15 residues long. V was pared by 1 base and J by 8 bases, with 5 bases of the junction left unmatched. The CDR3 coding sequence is TGTGCCAGCAGTGAAGACAGGGGCAAAGATTCACCCCTCCACTTT. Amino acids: CASSEDRGKDSPLHF.

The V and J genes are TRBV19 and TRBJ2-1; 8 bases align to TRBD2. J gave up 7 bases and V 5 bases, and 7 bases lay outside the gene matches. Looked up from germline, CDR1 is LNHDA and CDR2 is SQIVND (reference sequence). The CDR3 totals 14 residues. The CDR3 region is CASSVSGVINEQFF. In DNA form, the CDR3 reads TGTGCCAGTAGTGTTAGCGGGGTAATTAATGAGCAGTTCTTC.

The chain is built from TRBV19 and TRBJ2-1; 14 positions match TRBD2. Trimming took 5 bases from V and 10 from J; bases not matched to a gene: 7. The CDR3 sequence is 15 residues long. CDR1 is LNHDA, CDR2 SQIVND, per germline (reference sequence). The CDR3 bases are TGTGCCAGTAGTGCGGGACTAGCGGGAGTAGGGGAGCAGTTCTTC. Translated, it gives CASSAGLAGVGEQFF. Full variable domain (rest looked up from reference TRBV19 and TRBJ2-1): DGGITQSPKYLFRKEGQNVTLSCEQNLNHDAMYWYRQDPGQGLRLIYYSQIVNDFQKGDIAEGYSVSREKKESFPLTVTSAQKNPTAFYLCASSAGLAGVGEQFFGPGTRLTVL.

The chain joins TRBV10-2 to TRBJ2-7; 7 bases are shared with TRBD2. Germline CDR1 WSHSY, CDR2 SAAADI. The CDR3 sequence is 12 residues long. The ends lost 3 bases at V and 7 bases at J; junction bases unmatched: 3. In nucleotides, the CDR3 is TGCGCCAGCAGTGAATACGGGGGGGAGCAGTACGTC. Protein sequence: CASSEYGGEQYV.

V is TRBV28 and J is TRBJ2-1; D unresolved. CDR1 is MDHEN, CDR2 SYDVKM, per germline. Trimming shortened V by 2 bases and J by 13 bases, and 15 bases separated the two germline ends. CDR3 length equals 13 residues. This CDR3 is CASSLGGGIIQFF. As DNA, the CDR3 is TGTGCCAGCAGTTTAGGTGGCGGAATAATACAGTTCTTC.

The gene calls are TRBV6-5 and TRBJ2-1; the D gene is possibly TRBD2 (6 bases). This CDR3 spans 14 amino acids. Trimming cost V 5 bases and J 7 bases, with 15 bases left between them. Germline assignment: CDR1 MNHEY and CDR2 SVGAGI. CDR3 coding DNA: TGTGCCAGCAGTATGTCGGCGGAGGGGAATGAGCAGTTCTTC. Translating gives CASSMSAEGNEQFF.

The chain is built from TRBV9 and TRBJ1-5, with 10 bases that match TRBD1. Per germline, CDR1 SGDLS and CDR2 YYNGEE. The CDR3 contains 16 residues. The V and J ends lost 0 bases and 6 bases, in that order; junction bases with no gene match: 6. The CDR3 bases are TGTGCCAGCAGCGTAGGGACAGGGGGTGCGCGTCAGCCCCAGCATTTT. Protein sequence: CASSVGTGGARQPQHF.

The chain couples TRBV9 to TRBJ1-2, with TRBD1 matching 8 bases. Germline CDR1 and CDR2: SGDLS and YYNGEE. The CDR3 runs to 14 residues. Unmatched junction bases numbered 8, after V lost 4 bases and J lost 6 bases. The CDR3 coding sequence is TGTGCCAGCAGCATCCAGGACAGGGTTAATGGCTACACCTTC. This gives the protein CASSIQDRVNGYTF.

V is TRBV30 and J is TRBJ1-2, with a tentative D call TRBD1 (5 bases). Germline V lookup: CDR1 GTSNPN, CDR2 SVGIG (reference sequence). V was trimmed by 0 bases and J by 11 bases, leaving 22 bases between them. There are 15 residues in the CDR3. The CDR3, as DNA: TGTGCCTGGAGTGTACCGAGTCGGTGGGGTAGGGGTTACACCTTC. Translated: CAWSVPSRWGRGYTF. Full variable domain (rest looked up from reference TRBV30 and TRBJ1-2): SQTIHQWPATLVQPVGSPLSLECTVEGTSNPNLYWYRQAAGRGLQLLFYSVGIGQISSEVPQNLSASRPQDRQFILSSKKLLLSDSGFYLCAWSVPSRWGRGYTFGSGTRLTVV.

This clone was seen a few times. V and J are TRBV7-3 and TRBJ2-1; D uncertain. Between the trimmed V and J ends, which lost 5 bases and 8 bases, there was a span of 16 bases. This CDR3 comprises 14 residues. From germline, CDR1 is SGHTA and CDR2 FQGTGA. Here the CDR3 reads CASSLPANSDEQFF. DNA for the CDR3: TGTGCCAGCAGCCTCCCCGCTAATTCTGATGAGCAGTTCTTC.

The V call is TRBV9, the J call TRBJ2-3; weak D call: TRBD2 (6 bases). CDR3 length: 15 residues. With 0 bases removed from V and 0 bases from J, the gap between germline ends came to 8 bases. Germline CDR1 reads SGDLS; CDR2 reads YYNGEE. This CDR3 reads CASSVGGLSTDTQYF. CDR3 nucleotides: TGTGCCAGCAGCGTAGGGGGACTTAGCACAGATACGCAGTATTTT.

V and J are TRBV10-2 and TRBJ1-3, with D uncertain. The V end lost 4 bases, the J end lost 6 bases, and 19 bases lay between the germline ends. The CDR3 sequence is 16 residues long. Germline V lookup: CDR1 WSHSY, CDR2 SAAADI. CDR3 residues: CASSVLPSTPSNTIYF. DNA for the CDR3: TGCGCCAGCAGTGTTCTACCATCGACACCATCAAACACCATATATTTT.

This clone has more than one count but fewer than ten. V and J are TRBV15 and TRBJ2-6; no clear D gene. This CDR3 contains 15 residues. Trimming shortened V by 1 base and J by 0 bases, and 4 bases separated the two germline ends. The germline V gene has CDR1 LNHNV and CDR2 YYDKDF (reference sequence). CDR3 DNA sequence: TGTGCCACCAGCAGAGCCGTCTCTGGGGCCAACGTCCTGACTTTC. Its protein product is CATSRAVSGANVLTF.